This T cell receptor beta chain was sequenced in a study of T cells in Graves' hyperthyroidism and ophthalmopathy. Study details: Peripheral blood collection took place at initial diagnosis, before any treatment.

Study-wide results and caveats: Through a model of 13 V-J features, ophthalmopathy was separated from stable hyperthyroidism. Blood also carried most thyroid clonotypes expanded above 0.001.

Reasons for excluding patients were uncontrolled infection, other autoimmune disease, pregnancy or lactation. This clonotype has a count of ten or more. The target antigen is unknown. Germline V lookup: CDR1 SGHRS, CDR2 YFSETQ. The CDR3 covers 13 residues. Trimming pared 3 bases from V and 1 base from J, leaving 8 bases between. RNA transcripts provided the source from which TCR beta CDR3 regions were amplified. A set of HTBI primers served as the primers for a first-round RT-PCR of the TCR CDR3. TCRdb re-analysed the multiplex PCR reads in MiXCR, keeping a single row per CDR3 protein. The data hold approximately 330,000 distinct CDR3 sequences, with around a fifth observed a single time.

Material: blood. The clonotype comes from a woman aged 45-65 years with Graves' hyperthyroidism. This sequence joins TRBV5-1 and TRBJ2-7; no reliable D call. CDR3 amino acids: CASSSTRSYEQYF. The CDR3 region has the DNA TGCGCCAGCAGCTCTACCAGATCCTACGAGCAGTACTTC.